This T cell receptor (beta chain) comes out of a study of cytomegalovirus exposure and HLA in healthy donors. PCR employed 60 Vbeta and 13 Jbeta primers. Sequencing used immunoSEQ multiplex PCR; TCRdb keeps in-frame clones, though not all of them. The repertoire has approximately 170,000 clones, approximately 80% of them found once; the top ten carry around 0.71%. A remark on this clone: Its specificity is unknown.

J lost 1 base, V lost 2 bases, and 4 bases had no gene match. The V gene's germline CDR1 is MDHEN and CDR2 SYDVKM. The CDR3 runs to 16 residues. Study-level results: Clonal expansion, a later analysis showed, was greater in HLA-associated TCR beta chains than in equally common others.

Sequenced: PBMCs. The chain has TRBV28 and TRBJ2-3; 9 positions match TRBD2. This sequence was found in a female donor in good health and CMV-seronegative. The DNA of the CDR3 is TGTGCCAGCAGTTTACCCCAGCGGGGGGGCACAGATACGCAGTATTTT. Its protein product is CASSLPQRGGTDTQYF. Filled out from reference TRBV28 and TRBJ2-3, the complete variable domain reads DVKVTQSSRYLVKRTGEKVFLECVQDMDHENMFWYRQDPGLGLRLIYFSYDVKMKEKGDIPEGYSVSREKKERFSLILESASTNQTSMYLCASSLPQRGGTDTQYFGPGTRLTVL.